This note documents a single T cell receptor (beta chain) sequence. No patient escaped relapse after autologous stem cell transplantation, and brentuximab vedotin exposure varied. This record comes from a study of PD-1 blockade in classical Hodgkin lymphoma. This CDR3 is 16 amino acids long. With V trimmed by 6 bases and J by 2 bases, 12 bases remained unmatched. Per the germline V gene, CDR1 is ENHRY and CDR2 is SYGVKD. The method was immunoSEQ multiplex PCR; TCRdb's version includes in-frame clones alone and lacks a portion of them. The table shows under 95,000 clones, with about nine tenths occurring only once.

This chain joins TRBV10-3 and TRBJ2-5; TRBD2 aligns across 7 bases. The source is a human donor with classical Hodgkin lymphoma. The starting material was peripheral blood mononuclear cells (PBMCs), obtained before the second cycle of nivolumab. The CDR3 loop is CAIRGVGEGAQETQYF. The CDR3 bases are TGTGCCATCAGAGGGGTCGGGGAGGGCGCACAAGAGACCCAGTACTTC.